The rows below give T cell receptor beta chains drawn from one sample of a study of CD8 T cells in Susac syndrome. MiXCR, applied by TCRdb to the immunoSEQ multiplex PCR reads, yields one record per CDR3 protein. The sample lists 250,000 to 300,000 distinct CDR3 sequences; 85% were seen once. Material: CD8+ T cells from PBMCs. Receptor source: a human donor with multiple sclerosis. CDR3s leave out the opening cysteine and the closing phenylalanine or tryptophan.

j_gene	v_gene	CDR3aa
TRBJ2-2	TRBV6-1	ASSPGNAGELF
TRBJ2-7	TRBV5-1	ASTLPGGRGPFYEQY
TRBJ2-1	TRBV10-2	ASSPNAGVLYNEQF
TRBJ1-2	TRBV19	ASSPGWGDYGYT
TRBJ2-1	TRBV20-1	SAHLFATNNEQF
TRBJ1-1	TRBV12-3/TRBV12-4	ASSLTGFWNTEAF
TRBJ1-1	TRBV9	ASSPLGGFTEAF
TRBJ1-5	TRBV9	ASSVDGDSNQPQH
TRBJ1-2	TRBV29-1	SVEDFRGQGDKINYGYT
TRBJ2-7	TRBV20-1	SARWDRGTYEQY
TRBJ1-1	TRBV29-1	SVEDWTGTYGAEAF
TRBJ1-2	TRBV12-3/TRBV12-4	ASSLTDRVSGYT
TRBJ2-1	TRBV4-1	ASSQSQREPDEQF
TRBJ1-1	TRBV29-1	SVEGRNSEAF
TRBJ1-5	TRBV10-3	ATKGNQPQH
TRBJ2-7	TRBV30	AWSVPGSTYEQY
TRBJ2-1	TRBV15	ATSSLSLAGVENEQF
TRBJ2-7	TRBV6-5	ASSYDYPGPTGNEQY
TRBJ2-1	TRBV12-3/TRBV12-4	ASSPPGLSSYNEQF
TRBJ2-1	TRBV9	ASSVALSHEQF
TRBJ2-1	TRBV5-1	ASRWTDEQF
TRBJ2-5	TRBV27	ASSLLASGGVQETQY
TRBJ2-7	TRBV10-3	AISEKGTSGERKQY
TRBJ2-1	TRBV11-2	ASSPGTANEQF
TRBJ2-7	TRBV5-1	ASSLRGVAGGIYEQY
TRBJ2-7	TRBV28	ASSFSIEQY
TRBJ1-5	TRBV2	AMTGRGVNQPQH
TRBJ2-1	TRBV15	ATSRVSGDNEQF
TRBJ2-3	TRBV7-6	ASRALAGGRPDTQY
TRBJ2-1	TRBV14	ASSQGGRLARVNEQF
TRBJ2-6	TRBV18	ASSPSATLGRANVLT
TRBJ2-1	TRBV19	ASGSGTVYPDEQF
TRBJ2-7	TRBV20-1	SASGRDYEQY
TRBJ2-1	TRBV7-3	ASSYLGRESSYNEQF
TRBJ1-2	TRBV19	ASSIDPIMRGYT
TRBJ2-4	TRBV27	ASSSFAKSLAKNIQY
TRBJ2-7	TRBV19	ASSPLRDREEQY
TRBJ2-1	TRBV9	ASSPSGRDEQF
TRBJ2-6	TRBV2	ASWGLLNSGANVLT
TRBJ2-6	TRBV27	AGSFGTPLLNVLT
TRBJ1-2	TRBV6-1	ASRVQEFEAGFYGYT
TRBJ1-1	TRBV14	ASSQSRTEAF
TRBJ2-7	TRBV6-4	ASRGQGSYEQY
TRBJ2-7	TRBV20-1	SASASGQGVRYEQY
TRBJ2-7	TRBV27	ASSLWGYEQY
TRBJ2-5	TRBV30	AWSLVSETQY
TRBJ2-3	TRBV20-1	SARDLATSTDTQY
TRBJ2-7	TRBV7-9	ASSVRTGTRAYEQY
TRBJ2-2	TRBV20-1	SAPTISNSGPAGELF
TRBJ2-1	TRBV3-1	ASSQEGREGLDEQF
TRBJ2-2	TRBV5-6	ASSLYYTGELF
TRBJ2-5	TRBV7-8	ASSLGGLAGIQETQY